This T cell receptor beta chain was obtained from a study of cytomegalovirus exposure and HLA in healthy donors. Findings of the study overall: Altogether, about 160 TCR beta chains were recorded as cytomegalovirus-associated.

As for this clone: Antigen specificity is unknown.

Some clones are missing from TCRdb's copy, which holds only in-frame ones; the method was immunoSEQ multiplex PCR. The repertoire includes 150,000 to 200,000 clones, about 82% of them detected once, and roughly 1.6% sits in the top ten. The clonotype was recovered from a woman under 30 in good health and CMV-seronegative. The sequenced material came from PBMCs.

The CDR3 DNA reads as TGTGCCAGCAGCTCCTCCCTCGGGGGTCTCTACAATGAGCAGTTCTTC. Its translation is CASSSSLGGLYNEQFF. V gene TRBV5-4 combines with J gene TRBJ2-1; perhaps TRBD2 as D (6 bases). CDR3 size: 16 residues. Trimming took 3 bases from V and 3 from J, leaving 16 bases between them. CDR1 and CDR2 (germline): SGHNT, YYREEE (reference sequence).